The present T cell receptor (beta chain) was sequenced within a study of neoadjuvant anti-PD-1 for oral cavity cancer. CDR3 length: 13 amino acids. The germline gives CDR1 MNHNS, CDR2 SASEGT. With 5 bases removed from V and 1 base from J, the gap between germline ends came to 9 bases. The protocol was immunoSEQ multiplex PCR, while the TCRdb copy is restricted to in-frame clones and leaves out a portion. The profile covers around 30,000 clones, with around nine tenths appearing a single time and approximately 3.7% taken by the ten largest. The TCR was taken from a person aged 40 to 85 with oral cavity squamous cell carcinoma. This sequence joins TRBV6-1 and TRBJ2-7, with D maybe TRBD1 (6 bases). This material consisted of PBMCs, taken before nivolumab (anti-PD-1) treatment. The chain's CDR3 is CASSSDSSYEQYF. CDR3 DNA sequence: TGTGCCAGCAGTTCGGACAGTTCCTACGAGCAGTACTTC.